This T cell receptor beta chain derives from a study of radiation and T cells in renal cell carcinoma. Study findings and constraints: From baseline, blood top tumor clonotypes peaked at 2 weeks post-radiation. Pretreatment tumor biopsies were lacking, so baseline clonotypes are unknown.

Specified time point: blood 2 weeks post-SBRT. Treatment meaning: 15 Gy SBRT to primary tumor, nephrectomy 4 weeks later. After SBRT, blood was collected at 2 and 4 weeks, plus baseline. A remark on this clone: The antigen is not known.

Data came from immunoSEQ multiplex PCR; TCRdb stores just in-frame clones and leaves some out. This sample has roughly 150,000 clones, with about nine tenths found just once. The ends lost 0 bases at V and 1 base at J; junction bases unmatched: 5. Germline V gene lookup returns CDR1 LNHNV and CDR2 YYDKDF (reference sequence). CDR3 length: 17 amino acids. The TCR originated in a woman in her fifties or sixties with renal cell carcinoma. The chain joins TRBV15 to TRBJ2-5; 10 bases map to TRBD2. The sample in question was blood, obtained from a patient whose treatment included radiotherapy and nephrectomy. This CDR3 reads CATSREASGGSQETQYF. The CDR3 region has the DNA TGTGCCACCAGCAGAGAGGCTAGCGGGGGATCCCAAGAGACCCAGTACTTC.